The T cell receptor (beta chain) under discussion was sequenced for a study of cytomegalovirus exposure and HLA in healthy donors. A multiplex PCR was run with 60 Vbeta primers and 13 Jbeta primers. Clones were read by immunoSEQ multiplex PCR, and TCRdb kept only the in-frame ones, dropping some. The sample records fewer than 200,000 clones, over 60% being singletons. The V and J ends lost 3 bases and 6 bases respectively, with 16 bases between them. This CDR3 contains 15 residues. Germline lookup yields CDR1 LNHNV and CDR2 YYDKDF (reference sequence). The sample was PBMCs. This TCR came from a female donor in good health and CMV-seronegative. The genes are TRBV15 and TRBJ2-3; possibly TRBD1 for D (6 bases). Here the CDR3 reads CATSSSRGWGDTQYF. Here the CDR3 DNA reads TGTGCCACCAGCAGTAGCAGGGGATGGGGGGATACGCAGTATTTT.